What follows are 22 T cell receptor beta chains derived from one specimen sequenced in a study of shared clonotypes between healthy human individuals. Method: immunoSEQ multiplex PCR; TCRdb's copy keeps in-frame clones and lacks some. The profile covers about 2 million clones, with over 85% appearing a single time and around 1.1% taken by the ten largest. CD8 cells regarded as naive lacked CD45RO, were positively chosen for CCR7, and omitted terminally differentiated effector memory CD45RA+ cells. Specimen: naive CD8+ T cells sorted from blood. The receptor set was obtained from a man aged 18 to 29 in good health.

About this clone itself: One junction end does not reproduce the germline sequence, and a read error may be involved. Different DNA sequences within this sample yield the same CDR3. The chain uses TRBV5-4 and TRBJ1-2, with 9 bases aligning to TRBD1. CDR1 is SGHNT and CDR2 is YYREEE in the germline V gene (reference sequence). This CDR3 has 15 residues. CDR3 DNA: TGTGCCAGCAGCTTGGTAACAGGGGGCAACTACGGCTACACCTTC. It translates to CASSLVTGGNYGYTF.

The chain links TRBV5-4 to TRBJ2-1; 10 bases fit TRBD2. CDR1 SGHNT and CDR2 YYREEE come from the germline V gene (reference sequence). Trimming at V came to 3 bases and at J to 4 bases, leaving 7 bases not matched to a gene. The CDR3 runs to 16 residues. CDR3 DNA: TGTGCCAGCAGCTCCCTCGAGCGGGAGGGGTACAATGAGCAGTTCTTC. Translated: CASSSLEREGYNEQFF.

The rearrangement joins TRBV7-2 to TRBJ2-6; D may be TRBD1 or TRBD2 (5 bases each). V gave up 5 bases and J gave up 1 base, with 18 bases separating them. Germline CDR1 is SGHTA and CDR2 is FQGNSA. CDR3 length equals 18 residues. The CDR3 bases are TGTGCCAGCAGCCTCCCGGGGCAGGGTTGGTCTGGGGCCAACGTCCTGACTTTC. Protein: CASSLPGQGWSGANVLTF.

V is TRBV29-1 and J is TRBJ2-7; TRBD2 matches at 13 bases. Germline V gene lookup returns CDR1 SQVTM and CDR2 ANQGSEA. Germline trimming cut 0 bases from V and 7 bases from J; bases unmatched to any gene: 9. CDR3 length: 16 amino acids. The CDR3 is CSVEDWTSGGAGEQYF. CDR3 DNA: TGCAGCGTTGAAGATTGGACTAGCGGGGGAGCGGGGGAGCAGTACTTC.

This sequence joins TRBV6-5 and TRBJ2-7; 14 nucleotides match TRBD2. The J segment lost 5 bases and the V segment lost 7 bases, leaving 4 bases of the junction unmatched. CDR3 length: 14 amino acids. CDR1 is MNHEY and CDR2 is SVGAGI in the germline V gene. CDR3 residues: CASNSGLAGDEQYF. DNA for the CDR3: TGTGCCAGCAATTCGGGACTAGCGGGAGACGAGCAGTACTTC.

Details on this clone: The same CDR3 can be traced to other DNA sequences in this sample. The rearrangement links TRBV4-3 to TRBJ2-3; TRBD2 matches 10 bases. V lost 0 bases to trimming and J lost 4 bases; unmatched junction nucleotides: 4. CDR3 size: 16 residues. Germline CDR1 is LGHNA and CDR2 is YSLEER. CDR3 in amino acids: CASSQELAGVADTQYF. The CDR3 DNA reads TGCGCCAGCAGCCAAGAGCTAGCGGGAGTCGCAGATACGCAGTATTTT.

The chain combines TRBV2 with TRBJ2-3, with 8 bases identical to TRBD2. V gave up 4 bases and J gave up 5 bases; unmatched junction bases: 8. CDR3 length: 15 residues. Germline CDR1 and CDR2: SNHLY and FYNNEI. CDR3: CASSAKRGLRDTQYF. The CDR3 DNA follows: TGTGCCAGCAGTGCTAAGCGGGGGTTGAGAGATACGCAGTATTTT.

To note about this clone: Distinct nucleotide sequences in the sample also encode this CDR3. The chain is built from TRBV2 and TRBJ2-2, with no clear D. CDR3 length: 11 amino acids. From germline, CDR1 is SNHLY and CDR2 FYNNEI. Trimming pared 8 bases from V and 3 bases from J, leaving 4 bases between. DNA for the CDR3: TGTGCCAGCGGCGACACCGGGGAGCTGTTTTTT. Translated, it gives CASGDTGELFF.

This clone was seen a single time. The chain joins TRBV4-3 to TRBJ2-5, with a tentative D call TRBD1 (5 bases). The CDR3 runs to 15 residues. The V gene's germline CDR1 is LGHNA and CDR2 YSLEER. V dropped 1 base and J dropped 1 base, with 10 bases sitting between them. CDR3 protein: CASSQVDRPQETQYF. CDR3 in DNA: TGCGCCAGCAGCCAAGTCGACAGACCCCAAGAGACCCAGTACTTC.

This chain uses TRBV5-6 with TRBJ1-6; the D is unclear. The CDR3 loop spans 19 amino acids. Germline-derived CDR1 and CDR2 are SGHDT and YYEEEE. V lost 4 bases to trimming and J lost 0 bases, with 20 bases between them. Written as DNA, the CDR3 is TGTGCCAGCAGCGTGGAGATTTTTCCGGGAAGCTCCTATAATTCACCCCTCCACTTT. Protein product: CASSVEIFPGSSYNSPLHF.

The V call is TRBV2, the J call TRBJ2-1; possible D gene TRBD1, 5 bases. This CDR3 comprises 14 residues. With 5 bases removed from V and 4 bases from J, the gap between germline ends came to 12 bases. Germline V gene lookup returns CDR1 SNHLY and CDR2 FYNNEI. CDR3 protein: CASSYQGQYNEQFF. The CDR3 coding sequence is TGTGCCAGCAGTTACCAGGGTCAATACAATGAGCAGTTCTTC.

The chain uses TRBV6-5 and TRBJ2-1; D unclear. The CDR3 is 15 amino acids. V lost 4 bases and J lost 2, with 12 bases in between. Germline CDR1 and CDR2: MNHEY and SVGAGI. CDR3 DNA: TGTGCCAGCAGTTTTAAGCCAGGTCCCTACAATGAGCAGTTCTTC. Translated: CASSFKPGPYNEQFF.

The chain couples TRBV7-9 to TRBJ2-5; a weak D match, TRBD2 (5 bases). The germline CDR1 and CDR2 sequences are SEHNR and FQNEAQ (reference sequence). Trimming left V 7 bases short and J 5 bases short, with 20 bases between. The CDR3 loop spans 15 amino acids. In nucleotides, the CDR3 is TGTGCCAGCACCAAGCTCACGGGGTCCGGGGAGACCCAGTACTTC. Its translation is CASTKLTGSGETQYF.

The J gene is TRBJ2-7, the V gene TRBV4-1; TRBD2 might be the D (5 bases). The ends were cut back, 0 bases at V and 1 base at J, with 10 bases in the middle. Germline-derived CDR1 and CDR2 are MGHRA and YSYEKL. This CDR3 is built from 15 residues. In DNA, the CDR3 is TGCGCCAGCAGCCAAGATTTCGGGGAGTCCTACGAGCAGTACTTC. Encoded protein: CASSQDFGESYEQYF.

The chain is built from TRBV10-3 and TRBJ2-3; D is undetermined. Per germline, CDR1 ENHRY and CDR2 SYGVKD. The CDR3 is 14 residues long. The V end lost 11 bases, the J end lost 1 base, and 16 bases lay between the germline ends. The CDR3 is CALWLGSGTDTQYF. The CDR3 nucleotides read TGTGCCTTATGGTTGGGGTCCGGCACAGATACGCAGTATTTT.

The genes are TRBV6-5 and TRBJ2-1, with no clear D. V gave up 5 bases and J gave up 1 base, with 9 bases separating them. Germline V gene sequence: CDR1 MNHEY, CDR2 SVGAGI. The CDR3 is 14 amino acids. CDR3 sequence: CASSPWGSYNEQFF. The CDR3 DNA follows: TGTGCCAGCAGTCCATGGGGTTCCTACAATGAGCAGTTCTTC.

A word on this clone: Additional DNA sequences in this sample encode the identical CDR3. This sequence joins TRBV10-3 and TRBJ2-7, with D hard to call. The CDR3 is made up of 11 amino acids. V gave up 3 bases and J gave up 4 bases, with 4 bases separating them. Germline V lookup: CDR1 ENHRY, CDR2 SYGVKD. As DNA, the CDR3 is TGTGCCATCAGTGAAGATTACGAGCAGTACTTC. Translation: CAISEDYEQYF.

The chain has TRBV23-1 and TRBJ2-7, with D unresolved. TRBV23-1 is an open reading frame whose function is uncertain. The CDR3 contains 11 residues. Trimming pared 3 bases from V and 4 bases from J, leaving 4 bases between. In nucleotides, the CDR3 is TGCGCCAGCAGTCAGGGTTACGAGCAGTACTTC. This sequence encodes CASSQGYEQYF.

The genes are TRBV14 and TRBJ2-7; 7 bases agree with TRBD1. The CDR3 runs 16 residues. The germline gives CDR1 SGHDN, CDR2 FVKESK. V was pared by 0 bases and J by 2 bases, with 7 bases of the junction left unmatched. The CDR3 reads CASSQDLWQGAYEQYF. For the CDR3, the DNA is TGTGCCAGCAGCCAAGATCTCTGGCAGGGGGCCTACGAGCAGTACTTC. The whole variable domain, filled in from reference TRBV14 and TRBJ2-7, reads EAGVTQFPSHSVIEKGQTVTLRCDPISGHDNLYWYRRVMGKEIKFLLHFVKESKQDESGMPNNRFLAERTGGTYSTLKVQPAELEDSGVYFCASSQDLWQGAYEQYFGPGTRLTVT.

The rearrangement links TRBV10-1 to TRBJ2-1, with TRBD2 as a possible D gene (6 bases). CDR3 length: 14 residues. Germline CDR1 reads WNHNN; CDR2 reads SYGVQD (reference sequence). Trimming removed 9 bases at V and 3 bases at J, with 15 bases between. Here the CDR3 DNA reads TGCGCCAGTCGGGACTCCGATCACTACAATGAGCAGTTCTTC. As protein: CASRDSDHYNEQFF.

This clone came up once. V and J are TRBV7-8 and TRBJ2-3; the match to TRBD2 covers 8 bases. The CDR3 is made up of 19 amino acids. Germline V lookup: CDR1 SGHVS, CDR2 FQNEAQ. Trimming removed 3 bases from V and 1 base from J; junction bases left unmatched: 15. The CDR3 reads CASSFLASGGGFGTDTQYF. The CDR3 DNA reads TGTGCCAGCAGCTTTTTGGCGAGCGGGGGCGGATTTGGCACAGATACGCAGTATTTT. Based on the CDR3 plus reference TRBV7-8 and TRBJ2-3, the full variable domain is GAGVSQSPRYKVAKRGQDVALRCDPISGHVSLFWYQQALGQGPEFLTYFQNEAQLDKSGLPSDRFFAERPEGSVSTLKIQRTQQEDSAVYLCASSFLASGGGFGTDTQYFGPGTRLTVL.

The CDR3 bases are TGTGCCAGCGCCTTTCTACTCGGGACAGGGGTGAAGACCCAGTACTTC. It specifies CASAFLLGTGVKTQYF. The chain combines TRBV27 with TRBJ2-5; 10 bases match TRBD1. The germline V gene has CDR1 MNHEY and CDR2 SMNVEV (reference sequence). This CDR3 spans 16 amino acids. V shed 8 bases, J shed 6 bases, and the junction held 15 bases outside the gene matches.